The sequence of this TCR beta chain was determined in a study of T cells in Graves' hyperthyroidism and ophthalmopathy. Regarding the study as a whole: Within blood appeared most thyroid clonotypes that had expanded above 0.001.

Clinicians diagnosed patients from clinical symptoms, serum thyroxine and TRAb, thyroid ultrasound and orbital computed tomography. V shed 2 bases and J shed 4 bases, with 20 bases lying between them. Germline lookup yields CDR1 SGHTA and CDR2 FQGNSA. The CDR3 covers 17 residues. Turning to this clonotype: Antigen specificity is unknown.

Amplification of TCR beta CDR3 regions used RNA as the template. The HTBI primer set drove a first-round RT-PCR of the TCR CDR3. TCRdb re-analysed the multiplex PCR reads in MiXCR, keeping a single row per CDR3 protein. The sample holds about 640,000 distinct CDR3 sequences, about a fifth seen once. The specimen sequenced was blood. The chain has TRBV7-2 and TRBJ1-1; D not certain. The receptor was derived from a man younger than 45 with Graves' ophthalmopathy. The CDR3 coding sequence is TGTGCCAGCAGCTTACAGCCAGGATGGGTTGGGGTCACTGAAGCTTTCTTT. Translation gives CASSLQPGWVGVTEAFF.